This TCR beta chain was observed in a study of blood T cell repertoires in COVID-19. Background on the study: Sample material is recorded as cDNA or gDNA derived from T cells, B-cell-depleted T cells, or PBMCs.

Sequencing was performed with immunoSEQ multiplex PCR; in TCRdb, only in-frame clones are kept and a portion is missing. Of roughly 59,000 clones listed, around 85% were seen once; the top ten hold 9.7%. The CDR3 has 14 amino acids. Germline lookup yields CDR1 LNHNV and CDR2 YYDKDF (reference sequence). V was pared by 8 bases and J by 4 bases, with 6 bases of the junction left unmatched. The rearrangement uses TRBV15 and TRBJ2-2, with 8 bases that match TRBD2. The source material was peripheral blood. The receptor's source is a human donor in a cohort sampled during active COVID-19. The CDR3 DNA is TGTGCCACCGCCAGCGGGAGTACCACCGGGGAGCTGTTTTTT. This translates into CATASGSTTGELFF. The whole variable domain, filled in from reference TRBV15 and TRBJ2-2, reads DAMVIQNPRYQVTQFGKPVTLSCSQTLNHNVMYWYQQKSSQAPKLLFHYYDKDFNNEADTPDNFQSRRPNTSFCFLDIRSPGLGDTAMYLCATASGSTTGELFFGEGSRLTVL.